A selection of T cell receptor beta chains follows, all from one sample in a study of blood T cell repertoires in COVID-19. Method: immunoSEQ multiplex PCR; TCRdb's copy keeps in-frame clones and lacks some. Counted here are 190,000 or so clones, more than 60% occurring once; the ten biggest clones make up approximately 13%. The sample consisted of peripheral blood. Source of these receptors: a man aged 50 to 59 who had recovered from COVID-19. Both conserved end residues are part of each CDR3. The D gene is left open where the match is weak. The size entry is marked missing in some rows and otherwise reads once, few, many or a size class.

j_gene: TRBJ1-1; d_gene: TRBD1; abundance: few; v_gene: TRBV20-1; CDR3nt: TGCAGTGCTAGTAAGGGGACAGGGGCAACTGAAGCTTTCTTT; CDR3aa: CSASKGTGATEAFF
j_gene: TRBJ1-2; d_gene: -; abundance: -; v_gene: TRBV7-9; CDR3nt: TGTGCCAGCAGCCCGACAAGTTACTATGGCTACACCTTC; CDR3aa: CASSPTSYYGYTF
j_gene: TRBJ1-2; d_gene: TRBD1; abundance: few; v_gene: TRBV5-1; CDR3nt: TGCGCCAGCAGCTTGGGTTCAGGGACAGACTCGCTCTATGGCTACACCTTC; CDR3aa: CASSLGSGTDSLYGYTF
j_gene: TRBJ1-5; d_gene: TRBD1; abundance: -; v_gene: TRBV19; CDR3nt: TGTGCCAGTAGTACCGGACAGGGAGGATTTCAGCCCCAGCATTTT; CDR3aa: CASSTGQGGFQPQHF
j_gene: TRBJ2-1; d_gene: TRBD2; abundance: -; v_gene: TRBV3-1/TRBV3-2; CDR3nt: TGTGCCAGCAGCCAAGAGAGTAGCGGGAGGGAGCAGTTCTTC; CDR3aa: CASSQESSGREQFF
j_gene: TRBJ1-5; d_gene: -; abundance: -; v_gene: TRBV18; CDR3nt: TGTGCCAGCTCCTCAGGATATCAGCCCCAGCATTTT; CDR3aa: CASSSGYQPQHF
j_gene: TRBJ1-2; d_gene: TRBD1; abundance: -; v_gene: TRBV5-4; CDR3nt: TGTGCCAGCTCGACAGGGTCGAGTATAGGGTATGGCTACACCTTC; CDR3aa: CASSTGSSIGYGYTF
j_gene: TRBJ1-1; d_gene: TRBD1; abundance: -; v_gene: TRBV6-5; CDR3nt: TGTGCCAGCAGTTACGACAGGGTGAACACTGAAGCTTTCTTT; CDR3aa: CASSYDRVNTEAFF
j_gene: TRBJ1-6; d_gene: -; abundance: -; v_gene: TRBV5-6; CDR3nt: TGTGCCAGCAGCTTCCGGACAGAATATAATTCACCCCTCCACTTT; CDR3aa: CASSFRTEYNSPLHF
j_gene: TRBJ2-3; d_gene: TRBD2; abundance: -; v_gene: TRBV7-2; CDR3nt: TGTGCCAGCAGAGATAGCGGGAGTGGCACAGATACGCAGTATTTT; CDR3aa: CASRDSGSGTDTQYF
j_gene: TRBJ2-3; d_gene: TRBD2; abundance: -; v_gene: TRBV9; CDR3nt: TGTGCCAGCAGCCAGACTAGCGGGGGCGACCTGGATACGCAGTATTTT; CDR3aa: CASSQTSGGDLDTQYF
j_gene: TRBJ2-1; d_gene: TRBD2; abundance: -; v_gene: TRBV4-1; CDR3nt: TGCGCCAGCAGCCAAGTTGGCGGGGGCTCCTACAATGAGCAGTTCTTC; CDR3aa: CASSQVGGGSYNEQFF
j_gene: TRBJ2-2; d_gene: -; abundance: -; v_gene: TRBV29-1; CDR3nt: TGCAGCGCCATACCGTTAGACAGGGCGGGAACCGGGGAGCTGTTTTTT; CDR3aa: CSAIPLDRAGTGELFF
j_gene: TRBJ2-5; d_gene: TRBD1; abundance: -; v_gene: TRBV6-2/TRBV6-3; CDR3nt: TGTGCCAGCCGCCGGGACAGGGGATACGAGACCCAGTACTTC; CDR3aa: CASRRDRGYETQYF
j_gene: TRBJ1-4; d_gene: TRBD1; abundance: -; v_gene: TRBV3-1/TRBV3-2; CDR3nt: TGTGCCAGCAGCTCGATCTACAGGGGCAATGAAAAACTGTTTTTT; CDR3aa: CASSSIYRGNEKLFF
j_gene: TRBJ2-7; d_gene: TRBD2; abundance: few; v_gene: TRBV18; CDR3nt: TGTGCCAGCTCACCACGGACTAGCTCCTACGAGCAGTACTTC; CDR3aa: CASSPRTSSYEQYF
j_gene: TRBJ1-2; d_gene: -; abundance: -; v_gene: TRBV19; CDR3nt: TGTGCCAGTAGCTTTACTGGTACGTCCGAGAATGGCTACACCTTC; CDR3aa: CASSFTGTSENGYTF
j_gene: TRBJ2-3; d_gene: -; abundance: -; v_gene: TRBV5-4; CDR3nt: TGTGCCAGCAGCCAGCAGGGTAGGGATACGCAGTATTTT; CDR3aa: CASSQQGRDTQYF
j_gene: TRBJ2-3; d_gene: TRBD2; abundance: -; v_gene: TRBV6-5; CDR3nt: TGTGCCAGCAGTTACAGCGGGGTCGCAAATACGCAGTATTTT; CDR3aa: CASSYSGVANTQYF
j_gene: TRBJ2-5; d_gene: TRBD1; abundance: -; v_gene: TRBV29-1; CDR3nt: TGCAGCACCGGTCAGGGGGAAGAGACCCAGTACTTC; CDR3aa: CSTGQGEETQYF
j_gene: TRBJ2-2; d_gene: -; abundance: -; v_gene: TRBV19; CDR3nt: TGTGCCCCGGCCGAAGGCGGGGCGAACACCGGGGAGCTGTTTTTT; CDR3aa: CAPAEGGANTGELFF
j_gene: TRBJ1-1; d_gene: -; abundance: -; v_gene: TRBV19; CDR3nt: TGTGCCAGTAGTATACCCGGGAGTTGGGCTTTCTTT; CDR3aa: CASSIPGSWAFF
j_gene: TRBJ2-7; d_gene: -; abundance: -; v_gene: TRBV14; CDR3nt: TGTGCCAGCAGCCAAGAGCTGGCCGTCTACGAGCAGTACTTC; CDR3aa: CASSQELAVYEQYF
j_gene: TRBJ2-1; d_gene: TRBD2; abundance: -; v_gene: TRBV11-3; CDR3nt: TGTGCCAGCAGCCGTCGGACTAGCGGGAACAATGAGCAGTTCTTC; CDR3aa: CASSRRTSGNNEQFF
j_gene: TRBJ1-6; d_gene: TRBD1; abundance: -; v_gene: TRBV25-1; CDR3nt: TGTGCCAGCAGGGGGACAGATAATTCACCCCTCCACTTT; CDR3aa: CASRGTDNSPLHF
j_gene: TRBJ2-1; d_gene: TRBD2; abundance: few; v_gene: TRBV9; CDR3nt: TGTGCCAGCAGGTGGACTAGCGGGAGCGATGAGCAGTTCTTC; CDR3aa: CASRWTSGSDEQFF
j_gene: TRBJ1-1; d_gene: -; abundance: -; v_gene: TRBV28; CDR3nt: TGTGCCAGCAGGGCCAGGGGCCTGAACACTGAAGCTTTCTTT; CDR3aa: CASRARGLNTEAFF
j_gene: TRBJ2-1; d_gene: TRBD2; abundance: -; v_gene: TRBV2; CDR3nt: TGTGCCAGCAGTGAATCCAGCGGGAGGGCAAGGGGTGAGCAGTTCTTC; CDR3aa: CASSESSGRARGEQFF
j_gene: TRBJ2-1; d_gene: TRBD2; abundance: -; v_gene: TRBV30; CDR3nt: TGTGCCTGGAGTGTAGTCCTAGCGGGAGCGTACGAGCAGTTCTTC; CDR3aa: CAWSVVLAGAYEQFF
j_gene: TRBJ1-2; d_gene: -; abundance: few; v_gene: TRBV3-1/TRBV3-2; CDR3nt: TGTGCCAGCAGCCTATATTCACAGGGTAACTATGGCTACACCTTC; CDR3aa: CASSLYSQGNYGYTF
j_gene: TRBJ2-3; d_gene: -; abundance: -; v_gene: TRBV6-5; CDR3nt: TGTGCCAGCACCCAGGCGATCAACACAGATACGCAGTATTTT; CDR3aa: CASTQAINTDTQYF
j_gene: TRBJ2-4; d_gene: -; abundance: -; v_gene: TRBV21-1; CDR3nt: TGTGCCAGCATTTCCCCGCCACCTAGCGGGCCCGCCATAATAGCCAAAAACATTCAGTACTTC; CDR3aa: CASISPPPSGPAIIAKNIQYF
j_gene: TRBJ2-2; d_gene: TRBD2; abundance: -; v_gene: TRBV11-3; CDR3nt: TGTGCCAGCAGCCCCAGCGCACTAGCGGCGAACACCGGGGAGCTGTTTTTT; CDR3aa: CASSPSALAANTGELFF
j_gene: TRBJ2-3; d_gene: -; abundance: -; v_gene: TRBV18; CDR3nt: TGTGCCAGCTCACCACAGGGATTAGCGGTTGGCACAGATACGCAGTATTTT; CDR3aa: CASSPQGLAVGTDTQYF
j_gene: TRBJ2-5; d_gene: TRBD2; abundance: once; v_gene: TRBV23-1; CDR3nt: TGCGCCAGCAGTCAATCGTGGCTAGCGGGAGTAATTGGGGAGACCCAGTACTTC; CDR3aa: CASSQSWLAGVIGETQYF